The sequence of this T cell receptor (beta chain) was determined in a study of T-cell reconstitution after alpha-beta-depleted transplantation in children (dated by TCRdb to 2016 to 2017). Context from the whole study: T-cell immune reconstitution after TCRalphabeta/CD19-depleted allogeneic hematopoietic cell transplantation in children was quantitatively tracked in the study by means of TCR repertoire profiling. The paper as a whole reports these results and caveats: The frequencies of hyperexpanded clones fell over the following months, and after one year, T-cell counts and TCRbeta diversity were mostly attributed to newly produced T cells. In some patients, the high TCRbeta diversity seen at day 60 was put down to recipient T cells and intrathymic progenitors that had survived conditioning. About two months after transplant, the apparently early recovery of alphabetaT-cell counts reportedly depended on just several hundred clones that had expanded rapidly and came from non-depleted graft cells.

The library was made by PCR. TCRdb shows the sequencer as Illumina HiSeq 2500. TCR library preparation used molecular barcoding, with unique molecular identifiers applied to normalize quantification of the TCRbeta repertoire. The public reads were quality trimmed at Q25 with fastp and then assembled into clones with MiXCR by TCRdb, keeping productive beta chains. Identical CDR3 protein sequences are pooled into one entry, listed with their most common genes and DNA. The sample yields 130,000 or so distinct CDR3 sequences; roughly 9.7% were counted once. The top ten constitute 24% of the sample. To note about this clonotype: What antigen it recognizes has not been identified. No much larger clone exists at a distance of one base, and base qualities are not known.

Sample treatment or condition, as interpreted from the label and publication: allogeneic hematopoietic cell transplantation with graft depleted of TCRalphabeta T cells and CD19 B cells. Transplant recipients were children who received TCRalphabeta/CD19-depleted allogeneic hematopoietic cell grafts. Cut back by 4 bases and 6 bases, the V and J ends lie 10 bases apart. The germline V gene sets CDR1 to SGHTS and CDR2 to YDEGEE. Taken from cysteine to phenylalanine, the CDR3 has 12 residues. Solely the CDR3 DNA is kept, with 36 bases framed from the first base. This clonotype originated in a girl in the first two years of life who had a stem cell transplant for combined immunodeficiency, so the T cells may come from the graft donor. The sequence joins TRBV5-8 to TRBJ2-5; the D gene lacks a confident call. The sequences come from PBMCs, mostly from graft donor cells, collected 180 days after TCRalphabeta/CD19-depleted stem cell transplant. The nucleotides read TGTGCCAGCAGCCCCACGGAAAAGACCCAGTACTTC. This gives the protein CASSPTEKTQYF.